The text below deals with one TCR beta chain. These data come from a study of control samples from healthy donors and cancer patients. Trimming removed 1 base from V and 0 bases from J, with 19 bases in between. CDR3 size: 19 residues. The germline CDR1 and CDR2 sequences are SGHTA and FQGNSA. Profiled with immunoSEQ multiplex PCR; TCRdb holds only in-frame clones, not every one. There are fewer than 200,000 clones in the sample; about 90% occur only once, and 4% to 6% lies in the top ten. The V gene is TRBV7-2, the J gene TRBJ1-3; D remains unclear. This sequence was found in a woman aged 30 to 39 in good health. Input material: blood. The CDR3 nucleotides are TGTGCCAGCAGCTTAGGGTACGGTGGACCCCTGAGCTCTGGAAACACCATATATTTT. This gives the protein CASSLGYGGPLSSGNTIYF.